This T cell receptor beta chain appears in the sequencing data of a study of early T cells in non-severe SARS-CoV-2 infection. On the study more broadly: Unpaired chains resulted from sequencing bulk RNA of unsorted whole blood.

V was clipped by 4 bases and J by 0 bases; unmatched bases: 13. The CDR3 covers 17 residues. Germline V gene lookup returns CDR1 SGHDT and CDR2 YYEEEE. Remarks on this clonotype: The antigen is unknown.

The TCR library protocol attached unique molecular identifiers to the individual cDNA molecules. TCRdb itself ran the 5' RACE reads through MiXCR, one entry per CDR3 protein. The sample holds roughly 54,000 distinct CDR3 sequences, around 5.2% seen once. Overall study findings and caveats: The study's VDJdb matching favored anti-spike CD8 responses and missed private and CD4 specificities.

The source of this sequence is an adult who was a healthcare worker with PCR-confirmed SARS-CoV-2 infection or an uninfected control (not recorded which). Sequencing used whole blood. The rearrangement links TRBV5-6 to TRBJ2-7, with 7 bases fitting TRBD1. The CDR3 coding sequence is TGTGCCAGCAGCGTTCGGGGAACGGGACAGCACTCCTACGAGCAGTACTTC. Translation gives CASSVRGTGQHSYEQYF.